This T cell receptor beta chain is drawn from a study of T cell changes during pregnancy in multiple sclerosis. Data came from immunoSEQ multiplex PCR; TCRdb stores just in-frame clones and leaves some out. The table records 85,000 to 110,000 clones, about 90% of them present only once. V lost 6 bases and J 4 bases, leaving 10 bases between the germline ends. Looked up from germline, CDR1 is SGDLS and CDR2 is YYNGEE. The CDR3 loop spans 13 amino acids. Only one count was recorded for this clone. This chain links TRBV9 with TRBJ2-2, with D possibly TRBD2 on 6 matching bases. The receptor's source is a female donor with multiple sclerosis, enrolled in a pregnancy study. This material consisted of peripheral blood, taken after pregnancy. This chain's CDR3 is CASTPEGTGELFF. The CDR3 DNA follows: TGTGCCAGCACCCCGGAGGGCACCGGGGAGCTGTTTTTT.